This entry describes one T cell receptor beta chain. Some clones are missing from TCRdb's copy, which holds only in-frame ones; the method was immunoSEQ multiplex PCR. The repertoire holds 150,000 to 200,000 clones, approximately 89% seen once, with 0.7% to 0.9% in the top ten. The CDR3 is 14 amino acids. CDR1 MNHEY and CDR2 SMNVEV come from the germline V gene (reference sequence). Trimming took 5 bases from V and 8 from J; bases not matched to a gene: 9. This sample is part of a study of blood T cell repertoires in COVID-19. About the research overall: COVID-19 samples, acute and convalescent, were from the United States, Italy and Spain.

The participants were between about 18 and 90 years old and came from under 25 US areas. Grouping used clinical history reported by participants in a survey and questionnaire. Each recovered donor of Cohort 3 presented with two negative PCRs, clearance, or symptom resolution. V gene TRBV27 combines with J gene TRBJ2-3; the match to TRBD1 covers 8 bases. The sequence derives from a woman aged 18-29 years who had recovered from COVID-19. Specimen: PBMCs or T cells enriched from blood (not recorded which). The chain's CDR3 is CASSQQGASGTQYF. In DNA form, the CDR3 reads TGTGCCAGCAGTCAGCAGGGGGCGAGCGGTACGCAGTATTTT.